The subject of this entry is one T cell receptor beta chain. The table came from immunoSEQ multiplex PCR; TCRdb's copy has only in-frame clones and leaves some out. This table has 150,000 to 200,000 clones, 91% appearing once. These data are taken from a study of control samples from healthy donors and cancer patients. Per germline, CDR1 MNHNS and CDR2 SASEGT. V gave up 1 base and J gave up 4 bases, with 13 bases separating them. The CDR3 sequence is 15 residues long. This receptor was taken from a woman in her 30s in good health. The chain is built from TRBV6-1 and TRBJ1-1, with D unresolved. Sequenced sample: blood. CDR3 coding DNA: TGTGCCAGCAGTGAAGGAAACACTGCTACCACTGAAGCTTTCTTT. This gives the protein CASSEGNTATTEAFF.